The 15 T cell receptor beta chains given below trace back to one sample, sequenced in a study of beta chain features in type 1 diabetes (dated by TCRdb to 2017 to 2018). Their recognized antigens are unknown. Overall study results and their limits: A moderate but significant shortening of TCRB CDR3 length was observed in type 1 diabetes patients in all four CD4+ subsets.

Receptor libraries were prepared by the immunoSEQ multiplex PCR assay. The High Capacity cDNA Reverse Transcription Kit was used to reverse transcribe all of the isolated RNA, meaning that expressed TCRB transcripts were what got sequenced. TCRdb re-hosts the immuneACCESS table, in-frame sequences only. Its copies lack some clones; in the studies checked, an unresolved V gene accounts for under half of them, and the cause for the rest is not known. The table for this sample lists about 25,000 clones; around 68% of them were counted only once. The ten largest clones represent roughly 1.1% of the sample. The sequencing sample was made of stem cell memory CD4+ T cells from blood. The cell subset or site label of this sample denotes: stem cell-like memory CD4+ T cells. These TCRs come from a woman aged 40 to 55 with type 1 diabetes.

This clone was picked up a small number of times. The V gene is TRBV29-1, the J gene TRBJ2-1, with TRBD2 identical over 8 bases. The CDR3 loop spans 15 amino acids. Looked up from germline, CDR1 is SQVTM and CDR2 is ANQGSEA. V was pared by 2 bases and J by 2 bases, with 5 bases of the junction left unmatched. This CDR3 is CSVEKKAGAYNEQFF. The DNA of the CDR3 is TGCAGCGTTGAAAAGAAAGCGGGGGCCTACAATGAGCAGTTCTTC.

The chain carries TRBV7-9 and TRBJ1-1, with 9 bases lining up with TRBD1. Per germline, CDR1 SEHNR and CDR2 FQNEAQ (reference sequence). The trim removed 1 base at V and 7 bases at J, leaving 4 bases unmatched. The CDR3 length is 14 residues. This CDR3 is CASSLVGTGFEAFF. CDR3 DNA sequence: TGTGCCAGCAGCTTAGTCGGGACAGGGTTTGAAGCTTTCTTT.

V usage is TRBV7-9 and J usage is TRBJ2-3; the match to TRBD1 covers 8 bases. V was clipped by 5 bases and J by 2 bases; unmatched bases: 12. The germline gives CDR1 SEHNR, CDR2 FQNEAQ (reference sequence). The CDR3 is 17 amino acids. This chain's CDR3 is CASSLQGGAVITDTQYF. The CDR3 DNA follows: TGTGCCAGCAGCCTACAGGGGGGCGCGGTAATCACAGATACGCAGTATTTT.

As DNA, the CDR3 is TGTGCCTGGAGTCGGACAGGGGAGGGCAATCAGCCCCAGCATTTT. It translates to CAWSRTGEGNQPQHF. The chain links TRBV30 to TRBJ1-5; 9 nucleotides agree with TRBD1. CDR3 length: 15 residues. Germline trimming cut 2 bases from V and 2 bases from J; bases unmatched to any gene: 4. The V gene's germline CDR1 is GTSNPN and CDR2 SVGIG (reference sequence).

The chain couples TRBV7-9 to TRBJ2-5; D remains unclear. V lost 5 bases to trimming and J lost 1 base, with 2 bases between them. The V gene's germline CDR1 is SEHNR and CDR2 FQNEAQ (reference sequence). This CDR3 comprises 11 residues. CDR3 DNA: TGTGCCAGCAGCCTCCAAGAGACCCAGTACTTC. The encoded protein is CASSLQETQYF.

The CDR3 bases are TGTGCCAGCAGCTTAGCCGGGACAGGGGAAACTGAAGCTTTCTTT. This encodes CASSLAGTGETEAFF. The V call is TRBV7-9, the J call TRBJ1-1, with TRBD1 matching over 10 bases. The germline V gene has CDR1 SEHNR and CDR2 FQNEAQ (reference sequence). Trimming at V came to 0 bases and at J to 5 bases, leaving 3 bases not matched to a gene. There are 15 residues in the CDR3.

The chain employs TRBV9 and TRBJ1-1; D unresolved. The CDR3 is made up of 15 amino acids. Trimming removed 3 bases from V and 4 bases from J, with 16 bases in between. Germline V lookup: CDR1 SGDLS, CDR2 YYNGEE. The CDR3 nucleotides read TGTGCCAGCAGCGCCCACCCCCAGGAGGCCACTGAAGCTTTCTTT. Residues: CASSAHPQEATEAFF.

V gene TRBV9 combines with J gene TRBJ1-2; the D is unclear. Germline V gene lookup returns CDR1 SGDLS and CDR2 YYNGEE. The CDR3 totals 15 residues. Trimming pared 6 bases from V and 4 bases from J, leaving 19 bases between. CDR3 DNA sequence: TGTGCCAGCACCAAATTTACCAGAGAGGCCTATGGCTACACCTTC. Its translation: CASTKFTREAYGYTF. Looking up the rest from reference TRBV9 and TRBJ1-2 gives the full variable domain: DSGVTQTPKHLITATGQRVTLRCSPRSGDLSVYWYQQSLDQGLQFLIQYYNGEERAKGNILERFSAQQFPDLHSELNLSSLELGDSALYFCASTKFTREAYGYTFGSGTRLTVV.

This chain links TRBV2 with TRBJ2-1, with D hard to call. Trimming removed 8 bases from V and 0 bases from J, with 11 bases in between. The CDR3 consists of 14 residues. Germline V gene lookup returns CDR1 SNHLY and CDR2 FYNNEI. The CDR3 loop reads CASFPKSSYNEQFF. CDR3 nucleotides: TGTGCCAGCTTTCCTAAGAGCTCCTACAATGAGCAGTTCTTC.

A single count supports this clone. The V gene is TRBV5-4, the J gene TRBJ2-7, with TRBD2 matching 10 bases. Germline CDR1 reads SGHNT; CDR2 reads YYREEE (reference sequence). The CDR3 has 15 amino acids. J gave up 3 bases and V 1 base, and 4 bases lay outside the gene matches. CDR3 region: CASSLRASGGYEQYF. The CDR3 DNA is TGTGCCAGCAGCTTGAGGGCTAGCGGGGGCTACGAGCAGTACTTC.

The genes are TRBV5-1 and TRBJ2-1, with 7 bases identical to TRBD1. This CDR3 has 17 amino acids. Germline V gene data show CDR1 as SGHRS and CDR2 as YFSETQ. Losses at the gene ends were 3 bases for V and 6 bases for J; bases not matched to a gene: 15. In DNA, the CDR3 is TGCGCCAGCAGCTACTACGGGACAGTCCGATCTTCCAATGAGCAGTTCTTC. Translation: CASSYYGTVRSSNEQFF. Combining the CDR3 with reference TRBV5-1 and TRBJ2-1 gives the whole variable domain KAGVTQTPRYLIKTRGQQVTLSCSPISGHRSVSWYQQTPGQGLQFLFEYFSETQRNKGNFPGRFSGRQFSNSRSEMNVSTLELGDSALYLCASSYYGTVRSSNEQFFGPGTRLTVL.

The rearrangement joins TRBV28 to TRBJ2-1; D might be TRBD1 (6 bases). V lost 4 bases and J lost 3, with 13 bases in between. The CDR3 runs 15 residues. CDR1 and CDR2 (germline): MDHEN, SYDVKM. As DNA, the CDR3 is TGTGCCAGCAGTTCCCCACAGGGCTACTACAATGAGCAGTTCTTC. This codes for CASSSPQGYYNEQFF.

The gene calls are TRBV6-5 and TRBJ2-7; possible D gene TRBD2, 6 bases. With 0 bases removed from V and 0 bases from J, the gap between germline ends came to 9 bases. The CDR3 contains 15 residues. CDR1 is MNHEY and CDR2 is SVGAGI in the germline V gene. CDR3 DNA: TGTGCCAGCAGTTACTCGGGACTGAGCTCCTACGAGCAGTACTTC. It is translated as CASSYSGLSSYEQYF.

This clone has only a few counts. The rearrangement links TRBV2 to TRBJ1-4, with 7 bases matching TRBD1. The CDR3 totals 15 residues. Germline CDR1 SNHLY, CDR2 FYNNEI. The V and J ends lost 1 base and 5 bases, in that order; junction bases with no gene match: 4. The DNA of the CDR3 is TGTGCCAGCAGTGAAGGGGGCAGGGGGAATGAAAAACTGTTTTTT. Protein product: CASSEGGRGNEKLFF.

The chain combines TRBV29-1 with TRBJ2-3, with D tentatively TRBD2 (5 bases). There are 15 residues in the CDR3. Germline CDR1 is SQVTM and CDR2 is ANQGSEA. Trimming stripped 5 bases from V and 0 bases from J, with 15 bases between. This CDR3 is CSVPSSSGSTDTQYF. The CDR3, as DNA: TGCAGCGTTCCCTCTAGCTCTGGGAGCACAGATACGCAGTATTTT.